This TCR beta chain was recovered during a study of T-cell memory formation after mild COVID-19. CDR1 is SGDLS, CDR2 YYNGEE, per germline. Trimming cost V 3 bases and J 4 bases, with 14 bases left between them. This CDR3 has 14 amino acids. A single record per CDR3 protein comes from TCRdb applying MiXCR to the 5' RACE reads. The data show roughly 450,000 distinct CDR3 sequences, around a sixth seen once. This clonotype has just a few counts. Sequencing was carried out using PBMCs or a T cell subset sorted from them (not recorded which). The receptor comes from an adult woman who had mild COVID-19 (a few samples of this study predate the infection). Cell type and time point are not known. This chain joins TRBV9 and TRBJ2-7; D perhaps matches TRBD2 (6 bases). The CDR3 loop is CASSEYVGGYEQYF. The CDR3, as DNA: TGTGCCAGCAGCGAATACGTGGGAGGTTACGAGCAGTACTTC. The entire variable domain, with the rest obtained from reference TRBV9 and TRBJ2-7, is as follows: DSGVTQTPKHLITATGQRVTLRCSPRSGDLSVYWYQQSLDQGLQFLIQYYNGEERAKGNILERFSAQQFPDLHSELNLSSLELGDSALYFCASSEYVGGYEQYFGPGTRLTVT.